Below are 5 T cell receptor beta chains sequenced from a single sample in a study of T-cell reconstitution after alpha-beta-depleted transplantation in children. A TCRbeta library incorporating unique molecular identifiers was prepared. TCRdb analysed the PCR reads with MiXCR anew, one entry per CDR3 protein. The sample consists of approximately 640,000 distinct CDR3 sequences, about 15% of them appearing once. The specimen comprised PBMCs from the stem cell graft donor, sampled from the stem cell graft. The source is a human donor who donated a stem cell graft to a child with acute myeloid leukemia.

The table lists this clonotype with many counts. In nucleotides, the CDR3 is TGCAGTGCTCCTTTTGGGGGGATCAACACTGAAGCTTTCTTT. This translates into CSAPFGGINTEAFF. This chain connects TRBV20-1 to TRBJ1-1; D might be TRBD1 (5 bases). The germline V gene encodes CDR1 DFQATT and CDR2 SNEGSKA (reference sequence). V dropped 5 bases and J dropped 2 bases, with 15 bases sitting between them. This CDR3 spans 14 amino acids.

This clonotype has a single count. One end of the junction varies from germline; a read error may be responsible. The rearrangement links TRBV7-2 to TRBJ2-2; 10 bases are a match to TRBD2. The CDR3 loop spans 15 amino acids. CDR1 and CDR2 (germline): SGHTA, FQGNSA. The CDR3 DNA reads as TGTGCCAGCAGCTTGGTAGCGGGGGGAGGCGGGGGGCTGTTTTTT. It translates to CASSLVAGGGGGLFF. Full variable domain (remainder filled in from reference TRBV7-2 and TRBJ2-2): GAGVSQSPSNKVTEKGKDVELRCDPISGHTALYWYRQSLGQGLEFLIYFQGNSAPDKSGLPSDRFSAERTGGSVSTLTIQRTQQEDSAVYLCASSLVAGGGGGLFFGEGSRLTVL.

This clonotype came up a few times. The CDR3 DNA reads TGCGCCAGCAGCTACTTCCGGGACCAACATTCCCACGGTGAAGCTTTCTTT. Amino acids: CASSYFRDQHSHGEAFF. The chain has TRBV5-1 and TRBJ1-1, with a possible D match to TRBD1 (5 bases). V shed 3 bases and J shed 7 bases, with 25 bases lying between them. The CDR3 runs to 17 residues. The V gene's germline CDR1 is SGHRS and CDR2 YFSETQ.

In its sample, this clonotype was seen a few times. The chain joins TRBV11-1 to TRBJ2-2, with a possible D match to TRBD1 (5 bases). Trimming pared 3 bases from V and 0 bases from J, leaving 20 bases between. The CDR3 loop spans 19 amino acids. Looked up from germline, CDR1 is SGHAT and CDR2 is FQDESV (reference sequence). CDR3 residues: CASSFPPHTGSANTGELFF. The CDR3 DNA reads TGTGCCAGCAGCTTCCCCCCACACACAGGATCCGCGAACACCGGGGAGCTGTTTTTT. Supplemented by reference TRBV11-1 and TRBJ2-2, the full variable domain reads EAEVAQSPRYKITEKSQAVAFWCDPISGHATLYWYRQILGQGPELLVQFQDESVVDDSQLPKDRFSAERLKGVDSTLKIQPAELGDSAMYLCASSFPPHTGSANTGELFFGEGSRLTVL.

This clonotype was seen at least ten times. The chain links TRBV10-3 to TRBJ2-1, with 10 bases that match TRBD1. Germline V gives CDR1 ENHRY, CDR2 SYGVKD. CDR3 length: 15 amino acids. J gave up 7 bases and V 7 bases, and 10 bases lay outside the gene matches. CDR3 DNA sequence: TGTGCCATCAACCACCCGGGACAGGGGCGGAATGAGCAGTTCTTC. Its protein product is CAINHPGQGRNEQFF.